This TCR beta chain comes out of a study of regulatory T cells in long-lasting Graves disease listed by TCRdb under 2021. About the investigation overall: Persistent Graves' disease meant more than 5 years of antithyroid drug treatment with TSH receptor autoantibodies that stayed positive. This study used TCR sequencing and RNA sequencing of peripheral blood to compare persistent Graves' disease patients against newly diagnosed Graves' disease patients. The study took place in China and was registered as a clinical trial. TCR sequencing covered around 13 persistent and some 20 newly diagnosed Graves' disease patients, some 35 samples in total. On average, persistent Graves' disease patients in the clinical cohort had been on antithyroid drugs for approximately ten years. The study at large found these results: Compared with newly diagnosed patients, patients with persistent Graves' disease had lower TCR Shannon entropy and fewer highly expanded clones, which suggests clonal expansion. TRBV28, TRBJ1-2 and TRBJ2-5 were preferentially used in persistent disease, while TRBV20-1 and TRBJ2-1 were favored in newly diagnosed disease. Only peripheral blood was studied, because thyroid tissue, the primary lesion, was inaccessible. Sequencing and analysis were limited to the TCR beta chain. As a limitation, the authors acknowledged that the small sample size may reduce accuracy. More public clonotypes were shared among persistent patients (around 3,000) than among newly diagnosed patients (966).

The intended sense of this specimen's time point label: persistent/refractory GD, antithyroid drugs over 5 years with positive TRAb. For both TCR sequencing and RNA sequencing, RNA was extracted from PBMCs using TRIzol. The diagnosis of Graves' disease was made according to American Thyroid Association guidelines. Patients for the study were recruited at an endocrinology department in Xi'an, China. From each patient, about 8.9 milliliters of peripheral blood was collected into an EDTA anticoagulant tube. PBMCs were isolated by Ficoll Paque Plus density gradient separation without further T cell sorting. An Agilent 2100 Bioanalyzer and agarose gel were used to check RNA quality, and a NanoDrop 2000 was used to measure RNA concentration. The table lists this clonotype with a few counts. Its antigen has not been determined. The input lacks base qualities; no much larger clone sits a single base away.

The library was made by multiplex PCR. The sequencing machine was an Illumina HiSeq 4000. iRepertoire HTBI primers and Arm-PCR amplification of CDR3 regions were used to construct TCR beta libraries. Gel purification was performed on PCR products prior to sequencing. The source study handled its data this way. A total of 62 TRBV and under 15 TRBJ segments were identified across samples and were used for gene usage analysis of CDR3 amino acid clonotypes. Filtered high-quality paired reads were merged into contigs using COPE and FqMerger. BLAST was used to align contigs to IMGT TRBV, TRBD and TRBJ reference genes, with CDR3 defined following IMGT. Highly expanded clones were defined as clonotypes with a frequency above 0.1%. Repertoire diversity was measured by Shannon entropy, and V-J evenness by the Gini coefficient. A clonotype was considered public if more than one individual shared it. Using fastp trimming at Q25 and MiXCR clonotype assembly, TCRdb reanalyzed the public sequencing data and kept in-frame beta chains. Rows matching on CDR3 protein sequence are summarized as one entry with the most common DNA and genes. Clone size and V and J calls follow TCRdb, not the original study. This sample comprises fewer than 400,000 distinct CDR3 sequences, 15% to 20% of them detected only once. The biggest ten clones account for 29% of the sample.

The CDR3 goes from the cysteine to the phenylalanine over 15 residues. Kept here is only the CDR3 DNA, which spans 45 bases and is read in frame from base 1. CDR1 SGHTA and CDR2 FQGNSA are derived from the germline V gene. At the junction V is shortened by 4 bases and J by 0 bases, with 10 bases in between. The sequence was obtained from a female donor with Graves disease. Recombination connected TRBV7-2 to TRBJ1-5; the D gene lacks a confident call. Sequencing used peripheral blood mononuclear cells (PBMCs), obtained when the disease was refractory, from a patient treated with antithyroid drugs. In nucleotide form, the sequence is TGTGCCAGCAGCTACGGCCCATATAGCAATCAGCCCCAGCATTTT. Its coded protein is CASSYGPYSNQPQHF.